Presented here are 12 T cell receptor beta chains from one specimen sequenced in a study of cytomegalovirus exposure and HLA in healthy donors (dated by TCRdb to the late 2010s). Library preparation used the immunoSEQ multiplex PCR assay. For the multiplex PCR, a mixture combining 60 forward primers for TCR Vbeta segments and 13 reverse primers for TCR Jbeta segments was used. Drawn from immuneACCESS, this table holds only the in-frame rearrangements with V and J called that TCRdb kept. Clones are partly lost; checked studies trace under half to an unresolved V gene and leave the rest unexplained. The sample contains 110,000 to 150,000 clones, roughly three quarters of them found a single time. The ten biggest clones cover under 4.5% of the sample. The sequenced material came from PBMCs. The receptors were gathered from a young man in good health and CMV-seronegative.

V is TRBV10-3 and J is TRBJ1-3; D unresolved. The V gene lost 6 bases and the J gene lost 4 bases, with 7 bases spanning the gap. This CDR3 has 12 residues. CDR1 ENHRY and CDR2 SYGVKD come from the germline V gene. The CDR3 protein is CAIRTQGNTIYF. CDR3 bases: TGTGCCATCAGAACACAGGGAAACACCATATATTTT.

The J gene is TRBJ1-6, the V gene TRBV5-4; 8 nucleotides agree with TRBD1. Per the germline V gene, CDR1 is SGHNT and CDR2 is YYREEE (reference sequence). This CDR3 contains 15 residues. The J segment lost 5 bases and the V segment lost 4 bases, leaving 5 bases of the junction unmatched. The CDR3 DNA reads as TGTGCCAGCAGCCGGACAGGGTACGATAATTCACCCCTCCACTTT. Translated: CASSRTGYDNSPLHF.

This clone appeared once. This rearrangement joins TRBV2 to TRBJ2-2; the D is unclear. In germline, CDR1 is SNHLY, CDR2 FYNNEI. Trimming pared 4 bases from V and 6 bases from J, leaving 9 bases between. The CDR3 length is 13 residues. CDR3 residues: CASSGESPGELFF. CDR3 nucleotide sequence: TGTGCCAGCAGTGGAGAGAGCCCCGGGGAGCTGTTTTTT.

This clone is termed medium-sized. Written as DNA, the CDR3 is TGCGCCAGCAGCCCGGGGGACTCTGGAAACACCATATATTTT. Residues: CASSPGDSGNTIYF. This chain links TRBV4-1 with TRBJ1-3; D perhaps matches TRBD1 (5 bases). The CDR3 length is 14 residues. CDR1 and CDR2 (germline): MGHRA, YSYEKL. Trimming cost V 4 bases and J 0 bases, with 7 bases left between them.

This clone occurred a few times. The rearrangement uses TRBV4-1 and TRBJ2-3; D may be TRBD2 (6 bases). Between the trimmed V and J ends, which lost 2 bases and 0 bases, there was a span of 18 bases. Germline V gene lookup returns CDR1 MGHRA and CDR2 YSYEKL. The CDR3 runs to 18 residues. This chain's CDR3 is CASSQYHTSRSSTDTQYF. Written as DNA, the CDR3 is TGCGCCAGCAGCCAATATCATACTAGCAGGTCTAGCACAGATACGCAGTATTTT.

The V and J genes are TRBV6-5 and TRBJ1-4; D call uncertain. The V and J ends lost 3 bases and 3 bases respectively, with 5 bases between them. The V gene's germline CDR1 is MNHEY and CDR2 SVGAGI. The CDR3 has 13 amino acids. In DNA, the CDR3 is TGTGCCAGCAGTTATATCCCTAATGAAAAACTGTTTTTT. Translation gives CASSYIPNEKLFF.

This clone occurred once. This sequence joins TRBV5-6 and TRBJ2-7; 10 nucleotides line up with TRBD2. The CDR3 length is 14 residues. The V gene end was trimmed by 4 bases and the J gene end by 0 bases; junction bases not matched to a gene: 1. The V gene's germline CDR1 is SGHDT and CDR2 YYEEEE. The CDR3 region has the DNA TGTGCCAGCAGCGGACTAGCGGTCTCCTACGAGCAGTACTTC. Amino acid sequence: CASSGLAVSYEQYF.

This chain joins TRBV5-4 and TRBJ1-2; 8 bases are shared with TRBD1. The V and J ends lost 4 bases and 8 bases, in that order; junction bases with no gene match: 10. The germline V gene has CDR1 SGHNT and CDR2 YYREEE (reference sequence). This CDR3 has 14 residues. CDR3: CASSPSDRGSGYTF. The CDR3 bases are TGTGCCAGCAGCCCCTCCGACAGGGGAAGCGGCTACACCTTC.

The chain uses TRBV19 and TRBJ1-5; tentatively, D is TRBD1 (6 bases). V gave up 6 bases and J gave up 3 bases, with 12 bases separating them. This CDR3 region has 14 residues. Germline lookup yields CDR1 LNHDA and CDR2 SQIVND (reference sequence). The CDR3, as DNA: TGTGCCAGTAGCATCCGGGACAACAATCAGCCCCAGCATTTT. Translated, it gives CASSIRDNNQPQHF.

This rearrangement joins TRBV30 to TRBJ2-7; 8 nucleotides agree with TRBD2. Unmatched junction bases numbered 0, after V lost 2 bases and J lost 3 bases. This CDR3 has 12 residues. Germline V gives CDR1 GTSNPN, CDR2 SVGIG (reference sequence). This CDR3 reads CAWSRGGYEQYF. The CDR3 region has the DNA TGTGCCTGGAGTCGGGGGGGCTACGAGCAGTACTTC.

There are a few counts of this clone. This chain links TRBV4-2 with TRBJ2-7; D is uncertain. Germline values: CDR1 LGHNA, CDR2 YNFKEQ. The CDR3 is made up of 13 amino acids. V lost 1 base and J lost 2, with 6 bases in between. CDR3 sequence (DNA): TGTGCCAGCAGCCAAGGGGCTACCTACGAGCAGTACTTC. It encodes CASSQGATYEQYF.

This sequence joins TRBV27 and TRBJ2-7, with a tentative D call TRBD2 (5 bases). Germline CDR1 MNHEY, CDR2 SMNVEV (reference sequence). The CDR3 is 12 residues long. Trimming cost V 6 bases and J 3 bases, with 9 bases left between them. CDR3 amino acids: CASRGGLYEQYF. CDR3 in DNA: TGTGCCAGCAGAGGCGGGCTCTACGAGCAGTACTTC.